This T cell receptor beta chain was retrieved from a study of neurological immune-mediated disorders. This clonotype was found many times. Using its own MiXCR run on the 5' RACE reads, TCRdb lists one record per CDR3 protein. This sample has 39,000 or so distinct CDR3 sequences; 2.5% occur once, and the top ten carry 9.5% to 15%. The TCR comes from a man aged 30-40 years with multiple sclerosis. Input material: PBMCs.

The CDR3 region is CASSPGFNYEQYF. CDR3 nucleotide sequence: TGTGCCAGCAGTCCAGGGTTTAACTACGAGCAGTACTTC. The chain uses TRBV7-2 and TRBJ2-7, with D tentatively TRBD1 (5 bases). V lost 6 bases to trimming and J lost 3 bases, with 12 bases between them. This CDR3 region has 13 residues. Germline values: CDR1 SGHTA, CDR2 FQGNSA. The full variable domain, completed using reference TRBV7-2 and TRBJ2-7, is GAGVSQSPSNKVTEKGKDVELRCDPISGHTALYWYRQSLGQGLEFLIYFQGNSAPDKSGLPSDRFSAERTGGSVSTLTIQRTQQEDSAVYLCASSPGFNYEQYFGPGTRLTVT.